Shown below are 29 T cell receptor beta chains from a single sample sequenced in a study of tissue T cells after allogeneic stem cell transplantation. Profiled with immunoSEQ multiplex PCR; TCRdb holds only in-frame clones, not every one. The table has thousands of clones, about 50% seen once; the top ten hold roughly 4.4%. Documented time point: mouse harvest day 7 after allogeneic transplant. Each mouse received 10^7 T-cell-depleted marrow cells plus 10^6 splenic CD5+ T cells by tail vein. Sequencing was done on a sample of gut tissue. Source of these receptors: a female BALB/c mouse given C57BL/6 T cells with graft-versus-host disease after an allogeneic hematopoietic cell transplant.

With regard to this clone: Gene and germline names: mouse. With the read ending 1 residue before the CDR3 end, the germline J gene is used to fill in that end. The chain employs TRBV26 and TRBJ1-2; 8 nucleotides align to TRBD1. The germline gives CDR1 KGHPV, CDR2 FQNQEV (reference sequence). The V segment lost 4 bases and the J segment 3 bases; nucleotides outside the gene matches: 4. This CDR3 region has 14 residues. CDR3 residues: CASSRDRGDSDYTF. The DNA read from the CDR3 is TGTGCCAGCAGTCGAGACAGGGGAGACTCCGACTACACC.

This clone has more than one count but fewer than ten. Gene names and germline match the mouse. Coverage ceases 1 residue before the CDR3 finishes, and the germline J gene fills in the end. J is TRBJ2-5 and V is TRBV26, with 9 positions matching TRBD2. This CDR3 has 15 residues. V was pared by 4 bases and J by 1 base, with 3 bases of the junction left unmatched. The V gene's germline CDR1 is KGHPV and CDR2 FQNQEV (reference sequence). Here the CDR3 reads CASSPRTGDQDTQYF. The sequenced part of the CDR3 DNA is TGTGCCAGCAGTCCGCGGACTGGGGACCAAGACACCCAGTAC.

With respect to this clone: Mouse names are used for the genes. Read data end 1 residue before the CDR3 end; the end is taken from the germline J gene. This rearrangement joins TRBV13-3 to TRBJ2-3, with D tentatively TRBD1 or TRBD2 (6 bases each). The CDR3 loop spans 13 amino acids. Trimming took off 5 bases at V and 1 base at J, with 8 bases between the two ends. Looked up from germline, CDR1 is NNHDY and CDR2 is SYVADS. The CDR3 loop reads CASRGAGAETLYF. The CDR3 bases that were read are TGTGCCAGCAGGGGGGCGGGTGCAGAAACGCTGTAT.

As for this clone: Mouse gene names apply. The read ends 1 residue before the CDR3 terminus; that terminus is restored from the germline J gene. V is TRBV26 and J is TRBJ2-3; 12 bases agree with TRBD2. After removal of 3 bases from V and 3 bases from J, the junction contained 1 base not matched to a gene. Germline V gene data show CDR1 as KGHPV and CDR2 as FQNQEV (reference sequence). This CDR3 has 15 residues. CDR3 amino acids: CASSLDWGGAETLYF. CDR3 DNA (partial): TGTGCCAGCAGTCTCGACTGGGGGGGCGCAGAAACGCTGTAT.

Note on this clone: Gene names and germline refer to mouse. The read terminates 1 residue before the CDR3 end, so the remaining end is supplied by the germline J gene. The chain joins TRBV26 to TRBJ1-1; no clear D gene. CDR1 is KGHPV and CDR2 is FQNQEV in the germline V gene (reference sequence). The V end lost 5 bases, the J end lost 0 bases, and 7 bases lay between the germline ends. The CDR3 sequence is 13 residues long. The sequenced part of the CDR3 DNA is TGTGCCAGCAGTTACAATGCAAACACAGAAGTCTTC. Protein product: CASSYNANTEVF. From start to end, the CDR3 is CASSYNANTEVFF.

This clone turned up a few times. Mouse gene names apply. Coverage ceases 1 residue before the CDR3 finishes, and the germline J gene fills in the end. V and J are TRBV19 and TRBJ2-5; no clear D. V was trimmed by 2 bases and J by 6 bases, leaving 10 bases between them. The CDR3 is 13 amino acids. Germline CDR1 FNHDT, CDR2 SITEND (reference sequence). CDR3 in amino acids: CASSMGRRDTQYF. The part of the CDR3 DNA that was read is TGTGCCAGCAGTATGGGCAGGCGGGACACCCAGTAC.

Points on this clone: Mouse gene names and germline throughout. Read sequence stops 1 residue before the CDR3 end, and the germline J gene provides the missing end. The chain uses TRBV13-2 and TRBJ1-1, with 8 bases lining up with TRBD1. CDR1 is NNHNN, CDR2 SYGAGS, per germline (reference sequence). Trimming removed 3 bases from V and 0 bases from J; junction bases left unmatched: 4. The CDR3 runs 15 residues. The CDR3 protein is CASGGPGQANTEVFF. The covered CDR3 bases are TGTGCCAGCGGTGGGCCGGGACAGGCAAACACAGAAGTCTTC.

There are a few counts of this clone. The genes are named according to mouse. The CDR3 bases that were read are TGTGCCAGCAGCCCGGGAACAAACACCGGGCAGCTCTAC. Translation gives CASSPGTNTGQLY. The complete CDR3 protein is CASSPGTNTGQLYF. The chain has TRBV3 and TRBJ2-2; D gene unclear. The read finishes 1 residue shy of the CDR3 end, and the germline J gene is used to complete it. The CDR3 runs to 14 residues. CDR1 and CDR2 from the germline V gene are SNHLY and FYNGKV (reference sequence). The V and J ends lost 5 bases and 0 bases respectively, with 7 bases between them.

About this clone: The genes and germline here are from mouse. The CDR3 goes on 1 residue after the read ends, and that part is filled in from the germline J gene. V is TRBV26 and J is TRBJ2-5; 8 bases agree with TRBD1. V shed 3 bases and J 6 bases; nucleotides not matched to a gene: 2. Germline V lookup: CDR1 KGHPV, CDR2 FQNQEV (reference sequence). The CDR3 contains 13 residues. CDR3 in amino acids: CASSLQGADTQYF. Incomplete CDR3 DNA: TGTGCCAGCAGTCTCCAGGGGGCTGACACCCAGTAC.

Remarks on this clone: The germline and genes are mouse ones. The CDR3 end falls 1 residue outside the read, so it is completed with the germline J gene. The chain links TRBV26 to TRBJ1-3; no clear D gene. The CDR3 is 15 residues long. In germline, CDR1 is KGHPV, CDR2 FQNQEV (reference sequence). V dropped 2 bases and J dropped 0 bases, with 8 bases sitting between them. Partial CDR3 DNA: TGTGCCAGCAGTCTGGGGTCGCATTCTGGAAATACGCTCTAT. Its translation is CASSLGSHSGNTLY. The whole CDR3 protein is CASSLGSHSGNTLYF.

In this sample, this clone turned up a few times. The listed genes are named as in mouse. The read terminates 1 residue before the CDR3 end, so the remaining end is supplied by the germline J gene. V usage is TRBV24 and J usage is TRBJ1-3; unclear D gene. The germline CDR1 and CDR2 sequences are KGHTA and FRNEEI. The CDR3 loop spans 15 amino acids. Deletions cut 0 bases from V and 0 bases from J, with 6 bases between. The covered CDR3 bases are TGTGCCAGCAGTCTGTATGGGCTTTCTGGAAATACGCTCTAT. It codes for CASSLYGLSGNTLY. The whole CDR3 reads CASSLYGLSGNTLYF.

Turning to this clone: Germline and genes here are mouse. The CDR3 reads CSSSHGTGENTLYF. The part of the CDR3 DNA that was read is TGCTCCAGCAGTCACGGGACTGGGGAAAACACCTTGTAC. The chain links TRBV23 to TRBJ2-4; the DNA was not compared with TRBD2, the D call given in the table. The read terminates 1 residue ahead of where the CDR3 ends, so the germline J gene completes it. This CDR3 has 14 residues. CDR1 and CDR2 from the germline V gene are KGHTA and FQNQQP.

Concerning this clone itself: Germline and genes here are mouse. The read ends 1 residue shy of where the CDR3 ends; the end is completed using the germline J gene. The J gene is TRBJ1-1, the V gene TRBV23; no check of the table's D call, TRBD1, against the DNA was made. Germline loops: CDR1 KGHTA, CDR2 FQNQQP. The length of the CDR3 is 14 residues. The CDR3 loop is CSSSPRHANTEVFF. The DNA read from the CDR3 is TGCTCCAGCAGTCCTCGACATGCAAACACAGAAGTCTTC. The complete variable domain, with remaining parts taken from reference TRBV23 and TRBJ1-1, reads DAAVTQKPRYLIKMKGQEAEMKCIPEKGHTAVFWYQQKQSKELKFLIYFQNQQPLDQIDMVKERFSAVCPSSSLCSLGIRTCEAEDSALYLCSSSPRHANTEVFFGKGTRLTVV.

Turning to this clone: All gene names here are mouse names. The read falls 1 residue short of the CDR3 end, and the missing part is taken from the germline J gene. The chain recombines TRBV4 with TRBJ1-2, with D uncertain. Trimming took off 4 bases at V and 2 bases at J, with 8 bases between the two ends. Germline V CDR1 and CDR2: LGHDT, YNNKQL (reference sequence). The CDR3 has 13 amino acids. CDR3 bases read: TGTGCCAGCAGCTCTCGCTGGAACTCCGACTACACC. Its translation: CASSSRWNSDYT. In full, the CDR3 is CASSSRWNSDYTF.

This clone has more than one count but fewer than ten. Gene names denote mouse genes. The read ends 1 residue before the CDR3 terminus; that terminus is restored from the germline J gene. The chain is built from TRBV5 and TRBJ2-1, with 8 bases lining up with TRBD2. This CDR3 has 14 amino acids. Germline V gene data show CDR1 as LGHNA and CDR2 as YNLKQL (reference sequence). The ends lost 3 bases at V and 7 bases at J; junction bases unmatched: 5. CDR3 bases read: TGTGCCAGCAGCCACGGACTGGGAAGGGCTGAGCAGTTC. Protein sequence: CASSHGLGRAEQF. The entire CDR3 protein reads CASSHGLGRAEQFF.

Note on this clone: Gene names and germline match the mouse. The sequenced fragment ends 1 residue before the CDR3 boundary, so the rest is inferred from the germline J gene. The rearrangement links TRBV26 to TRBJ1-6; D might be TRBD1 (5 bases). TRBJ1-6 is noted as an ORF with a role that remains uncertain. This CDR3 has 14 amino acids. Germline CDR1 KGHPV, CDR2 FQNQEV (reference sequence). V gave up 6 bases and J gave up 2 bases, with 8 bases separating them. CDR3 bases read: TGTGCCAGCAGGCGGACAACCTATAATTCGCCCCTCTAC. Encoded protein: CASRRTTYNSPLY. The whole CDR3 sequence is CASRRTTYNSPLYF.

In regard to this clone: Mouse names are used for the genes. The CDR3 extends 1 residue past the end of the read, so its final part is completed from the germline J gene. The chain has TRBV23 and TRBJ2-7; TRBD2 is taken as the D call from the table, unchecked against the DNA. CDR1 and CDR2 from the germline V gene are KGHTA and FQNQQP. This CDR3 is built from 12 residues. The part of the CDR3 DNA that was read is TGCTCCAGCAGGACTGGCCCCTATGAACAGTAC. It is translated as CSSRTGPYEQY. The CDR3 reads in full as CSSRTGPYEQYF.

On this clone: Mouse gene names apply. The part of the CDR3 DNA that was read is TGTGCCAGCAGCTTCGGAGGATACAACCAGGCTCCGCTT. This encodes CASSFGGYNQAPL. The whole CDR3 sequence is CASSFGGYNQAPLF. The chain joins TRBV3 to TRBJ1-5; D not certain. From the germline J gene comes the end of the CDR3, since the read stops 1 residue before it. Germline assignment: CDR1 SNHLY and CDR2 FYNGKV (reference sequence). V shed 3 bases and J shed 2 bases, with 8 bases lying between them. This CDR3 comprises 14 residues.

Points on this clone: Mouse gene names apply. The read ends 1 residue early relative to the CDR3; the germline J gene fills the gap. This chain joins TRBV26 and TRBJ1-3; D call uncertain. Germline V lookup: CDR1 KGHPV, CDR2 FQNQEV (reference sequence). The V and J ends lost 4 bases and 0 bases respectively, with 7 bases between them. There are 14 residues in the CDR3. Partial CDR3 DNA: TGTGCCAGCAGTCGAGGGATTTCTGGAAATACGCTCTAT. Protein sequence: CASSRGISGNTLY. In full, the CDR3 is CASSRGISGNTLYF.

The sample holds a few counts of this clone. Gene names and germline refer to mouse. The missing CDR3 end, 1 residue past where the read stops, is filled in from the germline J gene. The J gene is TRBJ1-3, the V gene TRBV12-1, with a weak D call TRBD1 (5 bases). The germline V gene encodes CDR1 SGHSN and CDR2 HYEKVE. CDR3 size: 14 residues. With 2 bases removed from V and 0 bases from J, the gap between germline ends came to 7 bases. The sequenced part of the CDR3 DNA is TGTGCCAGCTCTCCACAGGATTCTGGAAATACGCTCTAT. This sequence encodes CASSPQDSGNTLY. In full, the CDR3 reads CASSPQDSGNTLYF.

This clone has only a few counts. Gene labels here are mouse ones. The read ends 1 residue before the CDR3 terminus; that terminus is restored from the germline J gene. The chain links TRBV17 to TRBJ2-1; D is possibly TRBD1 (5 bases). CDR1 and CDR2 (germline): MNHDT, YYDKIL. The length of the CDR3 is 10 residues. Trimming took off 7 bases at V and 10 bases at J, with 8 bases between the two ends. The CDR3 DNA, read in part, is TGTGCTAGCAATCGACAGGAGCAGTTC. It is translated as CASNRQEQF. The full CDR3 reads CASNRQEQFF.

A few counts support this clone. All gene names here are mouse names. The CDR3 extends 1 residue past the end of the read, so its final part is completed from the germline J gene. The V and J genes are TRBV13-2 and TRBJ1-4; no reliable D call. Between the trimmed V and J ends, which lost 3 bases and 0 bases, there was a span of 9 bases. This CDR3 comprises 15 residues. Germline V lookup: CDR1 NNHNN, CDR2 SYGAGS (reference sequence). The sequenced part of the CDR3 DNA is TGTGCCAGCGGTGCCGGGGTAATTTCCAACGAAAGATTATTT. This gives the protein CASGAGVISNERLF. The whole CDR3 is CASGAGVISNERLFF.

As regards this clone: Mouse gene names and germline throughout. The read halts 1 residue ahead of the CDR3 end, with the missing end drawn from the germline J gene. The gene calls are TRBV4 and TRBJ2-7; the match to TRBD2 covers 11 bases. V shed 6 bases and J 7 bases; nucleotides not matched to a gene: 5. Germline V lookup: CDR1 LGHDT, CDR2 YNNKQL (reference sequence). The CDR3 covers 13 residues. The CDR3 sequence: CASRSTGGGEQYF. The sequenced CDR3 bases are TGTGCCAGCAGGTCGACTGGGGGGGGAGAACAGTAC.

As to this clone: Mouse gene names apply. The CDR3 goes on 1 residue after the read ends, and that part is filled in from the germline J gene. The chain joins TRBV26 to TRBJ2-7, with no clear D. The CDR3 runs 12 residues. V was cut by 4 bases and J by 7 bases, with 11 bases left in between. CDR1 and CDR2 from the germline V gene are KGHPV and FQNQEV (reference sequence). The CDR3 loop reads CASSRGEGEQYF. CDR3 DNA (partial): TGTGCCAGCAGTCGCGGGGAAGGGGAACAGTAC.

This clone was found a few times. Gene names and germline match the mouse. Coverage ceases 1 residue before the CDR3 finishes, and the germline J gene fills in the end. The chain carries TRBV13-2 and TRBJ2-5, with 10 positions matching TRBD2. This CDR3 comprises 15 residues. The junction had 5 bases not matched to a gene; V was cut back by 3 bases and J by 4 bases. The germline gives CDR1 NNHNN, CDR2 SYGAGS (reference sequence). CDR3 residues: CASGARLGGKDTQYF. CDR3 DNA (partial): TGTGCCAGCGGTGCCCGACTGGGGGGAAAAGACACCCAGTAC.

Note on this clone: The germline and genes are mouse ones. The sequenced fragment ends 1 residue before the CDR3 boundary, so the rest is inferred from the germline J gene. The gene calls are TRBV26 and TRBJ2-7; 12 positions agree with TRBD2. This CDR3 spans 14 amino acids. V trimming: 6 bases; J trimming: 4 bases; junction bases outside the gene matches: 4. Germline-derived CDR1 and CDR2 are KGHPV and FQNQEV (reference sequence). CDR3 DNA (partial): TGTGCCAGCAGCCGGACTGGGGGGGGTTATGAACAGTAC. The encoded protein is CASSRTGGGYEQY. The full CDR3 is CASSRTGGGYEQYF.

A remark on this clone: Germline and genes here are mouse. From the germline J gene comes the end of the CDR3, since the read stops 1 residue before it. The V gene is TRBV12-1, the J gene TRBJ2-7, with TRBD2 identical over 10 bases. There are 14 residues in the CDR3. V lost 4 bases to trimming and J lost 3 bases; unmatched junction nucleotides: 5. The germline gives CDR1 SGHSN, CDR2 HYEKVE. CDR3 bases read: TGTGCCAGCTCCTCGGACTGGGGGCTCTATGAACAGTAC. Amino acid sequence: CASSSDWGLYEQY. The CDR3 in full is CASSSDWGLYEQYF.

Comment on this clone: The genes and germline here are from mouse. The CDR3 end falls 1 residue outside the read, so it is completed with the germline J gene. This chain joins TRBV26 and TRBJ2-5; possibly TRBD2 for D (7 bases). The CDR3 is made up of 14 amino acids. The germline V and J ends were trimmed by 2 bases and 2 bases, with 8 bases remaining between them. Germline V CDR1 and CDR2: KGHPV, FQNQEV (reference sequence). Partial CDR3 DNA: TGTGCCAGCAGTCTGGGGGGGCCCCAAGACACCCAGTAC. Its translation: CASSLGGPQDTQY. The complete CDR3 protein is CASSLGGPQDTQYF.

With regard to this clone: Genes and germline are mouse. The read is 1 residue too short to cover the CDR3 end, so that end is filled in from the germline J gene. This chain connects TRBV5 to TRBJ2-7; 12 bases agree with TRBD2. The CDR3 runs 15 residues. V dropped 3 bases and J dropped 4; count of bases not matched to a gene: 4. Germline lookup yields CDR1 LGHNA and CDR2 YNLKQL (reference sequence). CDR3 DNA (partial): TGTGCCAGCAGCCATGACTGGGGGGGCCCTTATGAACAGTAC. It specifies CASSHDWGGPYEQY. The CDR3 in its entirety is CASSHDWGGPYEQYF.